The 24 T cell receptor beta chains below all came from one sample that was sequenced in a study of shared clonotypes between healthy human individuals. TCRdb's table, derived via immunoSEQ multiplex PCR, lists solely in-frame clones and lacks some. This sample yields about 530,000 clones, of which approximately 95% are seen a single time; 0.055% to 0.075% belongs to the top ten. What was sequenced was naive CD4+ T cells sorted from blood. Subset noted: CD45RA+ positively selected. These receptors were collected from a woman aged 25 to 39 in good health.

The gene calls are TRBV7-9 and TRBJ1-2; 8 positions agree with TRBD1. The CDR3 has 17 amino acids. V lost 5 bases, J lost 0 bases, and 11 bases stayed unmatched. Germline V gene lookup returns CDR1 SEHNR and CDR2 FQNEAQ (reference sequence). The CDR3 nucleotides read TGTGCCAGCAGCGAACCGGGACAGGCCTTCTCTAACTATGGCTACACCTTC. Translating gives CASSEPGQAFSNYGYTF.

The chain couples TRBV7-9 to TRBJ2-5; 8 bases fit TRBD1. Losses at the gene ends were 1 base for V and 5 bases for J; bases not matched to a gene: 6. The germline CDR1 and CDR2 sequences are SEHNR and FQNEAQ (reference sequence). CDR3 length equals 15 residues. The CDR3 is CASSLGTGPQETQYF. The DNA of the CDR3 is TGTGCCAGCAGCTTAGGGACAGGGCCTCAGGAGACCCAGTACTTC.

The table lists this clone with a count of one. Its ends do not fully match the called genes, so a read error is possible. For the CDR3, the DNA is TGTGCCAGCAGCTCCCCGGGACAGGGTAACGAGCAGTACTTC. It translates to CASSSPGQGNEQYF. V is TRBV5-3 and J is TRBJ2-7; TRBD1 matches at 9 bases. TRBV5-3 is placed among ORFs of uncertain function. This CDR3 has 14 residues.

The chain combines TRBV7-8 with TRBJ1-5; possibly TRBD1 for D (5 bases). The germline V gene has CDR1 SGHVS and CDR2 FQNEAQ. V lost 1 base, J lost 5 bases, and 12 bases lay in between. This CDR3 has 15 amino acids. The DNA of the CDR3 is TGTGCCAGCAGCTTAGTAGCAGGGATCCATCAGCCCCAGCATTTT. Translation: CASSLVAGIHQPQHF.

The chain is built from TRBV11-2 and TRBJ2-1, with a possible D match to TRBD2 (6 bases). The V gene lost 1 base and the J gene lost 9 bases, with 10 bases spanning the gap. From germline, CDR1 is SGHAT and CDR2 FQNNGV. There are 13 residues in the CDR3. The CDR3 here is CASSLAGSGEQFF. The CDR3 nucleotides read TGTGCCAGCAGCTTAGCCGGGAGCGGTGAGCAGTTCTTC. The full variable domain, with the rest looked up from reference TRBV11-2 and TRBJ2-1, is EAGVAQSPRYKIIEKRQSVAFWCNPISGHATLYWYQQILGQGPKLLIQFQNNGVVDDSQLPKDRFSAERLKGVDSTLKIQPAKLEDSAVYLCASSLAGSGEQFFGPGTRLTVL.

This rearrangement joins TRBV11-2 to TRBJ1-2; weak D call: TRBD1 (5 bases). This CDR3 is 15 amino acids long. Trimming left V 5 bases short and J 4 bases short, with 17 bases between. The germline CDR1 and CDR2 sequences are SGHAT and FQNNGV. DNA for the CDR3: TGTGCCAGCAGCCTCTGGGCAGGGTCGGGCTATGGCTACACCTTC. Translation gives CASSLWAGSGYGYTF.

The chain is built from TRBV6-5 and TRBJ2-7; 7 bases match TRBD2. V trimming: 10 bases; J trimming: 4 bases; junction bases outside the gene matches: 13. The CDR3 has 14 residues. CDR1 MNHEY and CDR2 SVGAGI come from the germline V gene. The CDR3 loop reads CATGSREDSYEQYF. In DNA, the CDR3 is TGTGCCACTGGATCCCGGGAGGATTCATACGAGCAGTACTTC.

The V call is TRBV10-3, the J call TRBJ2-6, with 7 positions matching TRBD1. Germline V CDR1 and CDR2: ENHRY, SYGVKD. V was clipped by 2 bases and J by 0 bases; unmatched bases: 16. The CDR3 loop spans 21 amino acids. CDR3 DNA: TGTGCCATCAGTGAGCCAAGAAATGGGGACAGAATTAGCTCTGGGGCCAACGTCCTGACTTTC. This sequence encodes CAISEPRNGDRISSGANVLTF.

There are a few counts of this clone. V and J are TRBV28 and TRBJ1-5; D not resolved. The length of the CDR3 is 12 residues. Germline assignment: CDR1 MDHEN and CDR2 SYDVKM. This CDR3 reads CGEPLSNQPQHF. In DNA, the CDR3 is TGTGGGGAACCTCTTAGCAATCAGCCCCAGCATTTT.

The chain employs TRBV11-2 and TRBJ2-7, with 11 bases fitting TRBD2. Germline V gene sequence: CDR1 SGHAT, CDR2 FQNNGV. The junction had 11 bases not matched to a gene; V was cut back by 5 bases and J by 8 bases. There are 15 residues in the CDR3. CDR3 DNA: TGTGCCAGCAGCAAAGGGACTAGCGGACCTACGCAGCAGTACTTC. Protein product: CASSKGTSGPTQQYF.

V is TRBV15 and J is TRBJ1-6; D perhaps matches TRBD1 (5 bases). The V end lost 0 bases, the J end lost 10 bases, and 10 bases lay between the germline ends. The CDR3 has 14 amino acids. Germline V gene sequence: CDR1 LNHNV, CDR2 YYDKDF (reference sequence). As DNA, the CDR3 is TGTGCCACCAGCAGAGATACAGGAATATCACCCCTCCACTTT. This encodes CATSRDTGISPLHF.

CDR3 nucleotide sequence: TGCGCCAGCAGCTCCCGGACAGGAGCCACTGGAAACACCATATATTTT. This sequence encodes CASSSRTGATGNTIYF. The genes are TRBV4-1 and TRBJ1-3, with TRBD1 identical over 7 bases. The CDR3 covers 16 residues. The junction had 9 bases not matched to a gene; V was cut back by 5 bases and J by 2 bases. Germline loops: CDR1 MGHRA, CDR2 YSYEKL.

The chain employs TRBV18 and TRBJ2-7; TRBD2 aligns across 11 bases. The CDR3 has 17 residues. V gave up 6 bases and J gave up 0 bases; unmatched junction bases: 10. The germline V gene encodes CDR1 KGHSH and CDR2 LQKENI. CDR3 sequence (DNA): TGTGCCAGCTCCCAAGGACTAGCGGGTCACCTCTCCTACGAGCAGTACTTC. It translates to CASSQGLAGHLSYEQYF.

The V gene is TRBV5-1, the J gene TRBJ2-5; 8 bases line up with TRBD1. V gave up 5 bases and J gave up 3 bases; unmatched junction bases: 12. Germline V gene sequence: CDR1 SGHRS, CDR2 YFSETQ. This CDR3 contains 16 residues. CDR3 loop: CASSPRPGTGEETQYF. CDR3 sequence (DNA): TGCGCCAGCAGTCCCAGACCAGGGACAGGAGAAGAGACCCAGTACTTC.

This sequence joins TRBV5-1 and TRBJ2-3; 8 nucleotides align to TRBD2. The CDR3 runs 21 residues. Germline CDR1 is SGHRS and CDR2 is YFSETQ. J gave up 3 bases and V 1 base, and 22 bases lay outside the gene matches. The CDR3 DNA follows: TGCGCCAGCAGCTTGATGAGACAGCTAAAGACCGGGACTAGAGGAACAGATACGCAGTATTTT. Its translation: CASSLMRQLKTGTRGTDTQYF.

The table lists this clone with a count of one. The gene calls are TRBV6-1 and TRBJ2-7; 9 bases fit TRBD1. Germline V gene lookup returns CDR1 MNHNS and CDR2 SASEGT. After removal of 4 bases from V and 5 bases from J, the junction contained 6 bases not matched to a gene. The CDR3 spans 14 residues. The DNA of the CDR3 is TGTGCCAGCAGTGTGGGACAGGGAATCAACGAGCAGTACTTC. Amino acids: CASSVGQGINEQYF.

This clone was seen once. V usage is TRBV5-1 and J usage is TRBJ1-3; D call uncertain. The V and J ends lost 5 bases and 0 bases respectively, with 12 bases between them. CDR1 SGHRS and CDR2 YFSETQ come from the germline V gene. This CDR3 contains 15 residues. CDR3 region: CASSPTLISGNTIYF. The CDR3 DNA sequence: TGCGCCAGCAGTCCAACCTTAATCTCTGGAAACACCATATATTTT.

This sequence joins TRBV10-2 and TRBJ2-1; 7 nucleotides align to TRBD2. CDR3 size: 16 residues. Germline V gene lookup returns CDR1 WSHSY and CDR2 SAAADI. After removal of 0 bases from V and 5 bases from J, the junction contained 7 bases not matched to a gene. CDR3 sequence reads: CASSESTSNPNNEQFF. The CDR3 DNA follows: TGCGCCAGCAGTGAGTCGACTAGCAACCCGAACAATGAGCAGTTCTTC.

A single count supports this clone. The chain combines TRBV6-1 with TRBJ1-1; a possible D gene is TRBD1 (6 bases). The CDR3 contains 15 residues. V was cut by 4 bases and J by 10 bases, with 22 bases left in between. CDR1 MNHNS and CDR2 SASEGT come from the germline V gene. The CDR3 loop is CASSVSRDTGGGAFF. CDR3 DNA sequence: TGTGCCAGCAGTGTCTCCCGGGACACCGGAGGGGGAGCTTTCTTT.

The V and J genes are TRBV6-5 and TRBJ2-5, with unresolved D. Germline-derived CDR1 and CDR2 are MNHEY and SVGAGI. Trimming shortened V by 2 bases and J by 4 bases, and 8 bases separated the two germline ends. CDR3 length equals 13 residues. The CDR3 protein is CASSYRVLETQYF. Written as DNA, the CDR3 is TGTGCCAGCAGTTACCGGGTCCTAGAGACCCAGTACTTC.

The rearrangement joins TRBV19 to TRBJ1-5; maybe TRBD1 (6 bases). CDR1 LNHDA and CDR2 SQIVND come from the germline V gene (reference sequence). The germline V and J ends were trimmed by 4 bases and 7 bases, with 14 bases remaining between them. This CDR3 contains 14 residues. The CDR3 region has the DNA TGTGCCAGTAGTAGACAGGATTTAGGGCAGCCCCAGCATTTT. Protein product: CASSRQDLGQPQHF. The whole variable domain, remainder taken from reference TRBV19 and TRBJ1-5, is DGGITQSPKYLFRKEGQNVTLSCEQNLNHDAMYWYRQDPGQGLRLIYYSQIVNDFQKGDIAEGYSVSREKKESFPLTVTSAQKNPTAFYLCASSRQDLGQPQHFGDGTRLSIL.

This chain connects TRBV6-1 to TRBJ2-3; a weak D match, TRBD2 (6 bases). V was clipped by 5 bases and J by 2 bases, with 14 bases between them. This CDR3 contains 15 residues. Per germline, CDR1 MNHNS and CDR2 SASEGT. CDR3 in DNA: TGTGCCAGCAGTCAGGTCGGACTATTCACAGATACGCAGTATTTT. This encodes CASSQVGLFTDTQYF.

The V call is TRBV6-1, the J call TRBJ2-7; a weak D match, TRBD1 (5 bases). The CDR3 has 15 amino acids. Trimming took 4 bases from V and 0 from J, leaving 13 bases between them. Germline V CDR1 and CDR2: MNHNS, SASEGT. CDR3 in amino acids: CASSGRQMSSYEQYF. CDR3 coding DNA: TGTGCCAGCAGTGGAAGACAGATGAGCTCCTACGAGCAGTACTTC.

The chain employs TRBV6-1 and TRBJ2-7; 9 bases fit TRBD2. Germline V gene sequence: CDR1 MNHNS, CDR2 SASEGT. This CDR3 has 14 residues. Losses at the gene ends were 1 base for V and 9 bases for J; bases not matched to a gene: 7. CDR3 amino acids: CASSEEREVNVQYF. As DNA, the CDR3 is TGTGCCAGCAGTGAAGAGCGGGAGGTGAATGTGCAGTACTTC.